This T cell receptor (beta chain) stems from a study of regulatory T cells in long-lasting Graves disease (dated by TCRdb to about 2021). Broadly, across the study: Antithyroid drugs had been taken for less than 3 months by newly diagnosed Graves' disease patients. The study took place in China and was registered as a clinical trial. Peripheral blood TCR sequencing and RNA sequencing compared persistent Graves' disease patients with newly diagnosed Graves' disease patients. TCR sequencing covered approximately 13 persistent and 20 newly diagnosed Graves' disease patients, some 33 samples in total.

The CDR3 goes from the cysteine to the phenylalanine over 15 residues. The only DNA kept is the CDR3, 45 bases in frame from the first base. CDR1 SEHNR and CDR2 FQNEAQ are derived from the germline V gene (reference sequence). V ends up 2 bases short and J 8 bases short, with an unmatched junction base count of 10. This clonotype was seen repeatedly, ten times or more. Its antigen remains undetermined. No much larger clonotype is one base removed from it; base qualities were not supplied. Sample time point, as interpreted from the label and publication: newly diagnosed GD, antithyroid drugs for less than 3 months. RNA was extracted from PBMCs in TRIzol for both TCR sequencing and RNA sequencing. The diagnosis of Graves' disease followed American Thyroid Association guidelines. Patients for the study were recruited at an endocrinology department in Xi'an, China. Each patient gave 7.5 to 10 milliliters of peripheral blood, collected in an EDTA anticoagulant tube. Ficoll Paque Plus density gradient separation was used to isolate PBMCs, and no further T cell sorting was done. An Agilent 2100 Bioanalyzer and agarose gel were used to check RNA quality, while a NanoDrop 2000 measured RNA concentration.

Overall study results and their limits: Sequencing and analysis were limited to the TCR beta chain. Lower TCR Shannon entropy and fewer highly expanded clones were observed in persistent Graves' disease patients than in newly diagnosed patients, which suggested clonal expansion. Peripheral blood alone was examined, since thyroid tissue, which constituted the primary lesion, could not be accessed. Patients with persistent disease shared more public clonotypes (around 2,700) than newly diagnosed patients did (more than 900). TRBV28, TRBJ1-2 and TRBJ2-5 were preferentially used in persistent disease, while TRBV20-1 and TRBJ2-1 were favored in newly diagnosed disease. The small sample size was acknowledged by the authors as a limitation that may reduce accuracy.

Libraries were made using multiplex PCR. This sample was sequenced with an Illumina HiSeq 4000. TCR beta libraries were built with iRepertoire HTBI primers and Arm-PCR amplification of CDR3 regions. PCR products were gel purified before sequencing. In the source study's methods: Across samples, approximately 68 TRBV and 13 to 15 TRBJ segments were identified and used for gene usage analysis of CDR3 amino acid clonotypes. COPE and FqMerger were used to merge filtered high-quality paired reads into contigs. BLAST was used to align contigs to IMGT TRBV, TRBD and TRBJ reference genes, with CDR3 defined following IMGT. Any clonotype with a frequency above 0.1% was classified as a highly expanded clone. Shannon entropy served as the measure of repertoire diversity, while the Gini coefficient captured V-J evenness. A clonotype was considered public if more than one individual shared it. Using fastp trimming at Q25 and MiXCR clonotype assembly, TCRdb reanalyzed the public sequencing data and kept in-frame beta chains. Rows merge per CDR3 protein into single entries with the most common DNA and genes. TCRdb, not the original authors, processed these V and J calls. In this sample the table shows some 490,000 distinct CDR3 sequences, 12% of which occur a single time. Around 10% of the sample comes from the top ten.

These records were also assigned to another study, of T cells in Graves' hyperthyroidism and ophthalmopathy. As that second study puts it: Graves' hyperthyroidism was defined as stable when no progression to ophthalmopathy occurred over 18 months of follow-up. The hyperthyroidism patients were between 18 and 65 years old and newly diagnosed, with a disease duration of less than 2 months. Patients with uncontrolled infections, other autoimmune diseases, pregnancy or lactation were excluded. Diagnoses were based on clinical symptoms, serum thyroxine and TRAb, thyroid ultrasound and orbital computed tomography. The first round of RT-PCR for the TCR CDR3 was performed with the HTBI primer set and the Qiagen OneStep RT-PCR kit. Most expanded thyroid clonotypes (frequency above 0.001) were also found in blood, which suggests that blood repertoires may mirror thyroid immune responses. Ophthalmopathy was separated from stable hyperthyroidism by a 13 V-J signature model, with 85% to 90% sensitivity and approximately 81% specificity obtained in cross-validation and 80%/75% obtained in testing. In validation, the model predicted progression to ophthalmopathy a median of roughly six months before onset, with about 71% sensitivity and about 72% specificity. To identify distinguishing TCR V-J signatures, a discovery cohort of 100 patients was used, comprising 40 to 45 with Graves' ophthalmopathy and around 57 with stable Graves' hyperthyroidism. An independent validation cohort of fewer than 20 hyperthyroidism patients and roughly 16 patients who later progressed to ophthalmopathy tested prospective prediction of ophthalmopathy. The roughly 94 discovery patients were randomly divided into training and test sets at a 7:3 ratio. In roughly six Graves' hyperthyroidism patients, the study also compared T-cell repertoires from thyroid tissue with T-cell repertoires from blood. Once sampling was done, hyperthyroidism patients were given methimazole at a starting dose of 30 mg daily, whereas ophthalmopathy patients were given high-dose intravenous methylprednisolone. A second multiplex PCR round built the libraries, followed by size selection and purification. Paired-end sequencing of the libraries was performed with 100 bp reads on an Illumina HiSeq2000. SOAPnuke was used to process the raw data, removing reads that contained adapters or uncalled bases, had a mean Phred below 15, or lacked an exact match to the constant primer or identifier. High-quality paired reads were merged using COPE v1.2.5, and each unique nucleotide sequence was defined as a clonotype. MiTCR v1.1 was used to align clonotypes to the IMGT TRBV, TRBD and TRBJ reference segments. Only V-J combinations with frequency above 0.0001, covering about 99% of repertoires, were analysed. The TCS score was defined as the ratio of F50 (clonal expansion) to E x V (chaos), calculated using BLOSUM62-based TCRdist between CDR3 peptides within each V-J. Welch's t-statistics and random forest reduced 514 V-J features to roughly 13, which were used in a naive Bayes classifier (R e1071). Sample size was not statistically predetermined, and investigators were not blinded to group allocation. The paper describes TCR Vbeta CDR3 sequencing of around 130 peripheral blood samples, made up of 43 ophthalmopathy patients, more than 70 hyperthyroidism patients and roughly 17 progressor patients.

The source of this sequence is a woman in her 30s with Graves disease. Donor details come from another sample of the same person, matched by shared clones. The sequencing here drew on peripheral blood mononuclear cells (PBMCs), taken at new diagnosis, from a patient treated with antithyroid drugs. The chain is assembled from TRBV7-9 and TRBJ1-1; 8 central nucleotides agree with TRBD1. The DNA sequence is as follows: TGTGCCAGCAGCTTACCCCAAGGACAGGGAACGGAAGCTTTCTTT. Its amino acids are CASSLPQGQGTEAFF.